Listed here are 30 T cell receptor beta chains from one sample, sequenced in a study of cytomegalovirus exposure and HLA in healthy donors. Primers included in the PCR were 60 Vbeta and 13 Jbeta primers. TCRdb's table, derived via immunoSEQ multiplex PCR, lists solely in-frame clones and lacks some. The data contain over 35,000 clones, around 77% of them singletons. Sequencing used PBMCs. Source of these receptors: a man aged 30 to 45 in good health and CMV-seronegative.

The chain links TRBV19 to TRBJ1-1; D is ambiguous. Trimming took 3 bases from V and 1 from J, leaving 6 bases between them. The CDR3 runs to 13 residues. In germline, CDR1 is LNHDA, CDR2 SQIVND (reference sequence). The chain's CDR3 is CASSISGNTEAFF. The CDR3 DNA reads TGTGCCAGTAGTATTTCCGGGAACACTGAAGCTTTCTTT. Complete variable domain (other parts from reference TRBV19 and TRBJ1-1): DGGITQSPKYLFRKEGQNVTLSCEQNLNHDAMYWYRQDPGQGLRLIYYSQIVNDFQKGDIAEGYSVSREKKESFPLTVTSAQKNPTAFYLCASSISGNTEAFFGQGTRLTVV.

V usage is TRBV25-1 and J usage is TRBJ2-5; 12 nucleotides agree with TRBD2. The CDR3 has 16 amino acids. V was pared by 6 bases and J by 1 base, with 6 bases of the junction left unmatched. Germline lookup yields CDR1 MGHDK and CDR2 SYGVNS. The CDR3 DNA reads as TGTGCCAGCAGATGGGGACTAGCGGGCCCCCAAGAGACCCAGTACTTC. Protein product: CASRWGLAGPQETQYF.

V and J are TRBV2 and TRBJ1-1, with D possibly being TRBD1 (6 bases). The CDR3 is 15 amino acids. Germline V gene lookup returns CDR1 SNHLY and CDR2 FYNNEI. V lost 6 bases and J lost 0, with 14 bases in between. The DNA of the CDR3 is TGTGCCAGCAGGGCAGGGGCCCTAATGAACACTGAAGCTTTCTTT. Translating gives CASRAGALMNTEAFF.

The chain recombines TRBV11-3 with TRBJ2-1; 12 bases agree with TRBD2. The CDR3 spans 17 residues. The V gene's germline CDR1 is SGHNT and CDR2 YENEEA. With V trimmed by 5 bases and J by 10 bases, 15 bases remained unmatched. The CDR3 is CASSASKLAGGPGEQFF. DNA of the CDR3: TGTGCCAGCAGCGCCTCAAAACTAGCGGGAGGCCCGGGAGAGCAGTTCTTC. The full variable domain, completed using reference TRBV11-3 and TRBJ2-1, is EAGVVQSPRYKIIEKKQPVAFWCNPISGHNTLYWYLQNLGQGPELLIRYENEEAVDDSQLPKDRFSAERLKGVDSTLKIQPAELGDSAVYLCASSASKLAGGPGEQFFGPGTRLTVL.

CDR3 nucleotides: TGCGCCAGCAGCTTTGGACAGGAAGAGACCCAGTACTTC. It is translated as CASSFGQEETQYF. The chain carries TRBV5-1 and TRBJ2-5, with 7 bases lining up with TRBD1. This CDR3 is 13 amino acids long. Germline trimming cut 2 bases from V and 3 bases from J; bases unmatched to any gene: 1. Germline-derived CDR1 and CDR2 are SGHRS and YFSETQ.

The V gene is TRBV5-4, the J gene TRBJ2-7, with D uncertain. From germline, CDR1 is SGHNT and CDR2 YYREEE (reference sequence). Trimming shortened V by 3 bases and J by 7 bases, and 11 bases separated the two germline ends. This CDR3 is 12 amino acids long. DNA of the CDR3: TGTGCCAGCAGCTCTGCCAGAGGAGAGCAGTACTTC. It yields the protein CASSSARGEQYF.

This clone has only a few counts. The chain is built from TRBV20-1 and TRBJ1-1; possible D gene TRBD1, 6 bases. The CDR3 sequence is 11 residues long. V lost 3 bases and J 11 bases, leaving 13 bases between the germline ends. Per germline, CDR1 DFQATT and CDR2 SNEGSKA (reference sequence). CDR3 amino acids: CSARGAVGAFF. CDR3 DNA: TGCAGTGCTAGGGGGGCCGTTGGCGCTTTCTTT.

This clone was counted only a few times. The J gene is TRBJ2-1, the V gene TRBV5-4; D unresolved. Germline CDR1 and CDR2: SGHNT and YYREEE (reference sequence). The V and J ends lost 0 bases and 6 bases respectively, with 10 bases between them. The CDR3 is 14 residues long. The CDR3 sequence: CASSLVGTGNEQFF. CDR3 DNA: TGTGCCAGCAGCTTGGTGGGTACGGGCAATGAGCAGTTCTTC.

The chain carries TRBV4-3 and TRBJ2-7; TRBD1 aligns across 10 bases. The CDR3 extends over 14 amino acids. J gave up 3 bases and V 5 bases, and 4 bases lay outside the gene matches. Per germline, CDR1 LGHNA and CDR2 YSLEER. This chain's CDR3 is CASSARTGGYEQYF. CDR3 DNA: TGCGCCAGCAGCGCCCGGACAGGGGGCTACGAGCAGTACTTC.

The chain recombines TRBV23-1 with TRBJ1-2; D is possibly TRBD1 (6 bases). TRBV23-1 is noted as an ORF with a role that remains uncertain. Trimming pared 8 bases from V and 4 bases from J, leaving 20 bases between. There are 15 residues in the CDR3. CDR3: CASVSGRGGLYGYTF. The DNA of the CDR3 is TGCGCCAGCGTAAGCGGCAGGGGTGGGCTCTATGGCTACACCTTC.

This clone was observed a handful of times. The chain uses TRBV19 and TRBJ1-2; D is uncertain. The CDR3 length is 14 residues. Germline CDR1 LNHDA, CDR2 SQIVND (reference sequence). Trimming took off 8 bases at V and 0 bases at J, with 13 bases between the two ends. CDR3 in DNA: TGTGCCAGTGAAAGCCGTGGTCCTAACTATGGCTACACCTTC. Translated: CASESRGPNYGYTF.

V is TRBV28 and J is TRBJ1-1; D is unresolved. V shed 6 bases and J shed 1 base, with 12 bases lying between them. Germline-derived CDR1 and CDR2 are MDHEN and SYDVKM. The length of the CDR3 is 14 residues. The CDR3 protein is CASSPMRKNTEAFF. As DNA, the CDR3 is TGTGCCAGCAGCCCAATGAGGAAGAACACTGAAGCTTTCTTT.

This clone was seen a few times. V gene TRBV4-1 combines with J gene TRBJ2-7; tentative D call: TRBD1 (6 bases). Deletions cut 4 bases from V and 3 bases from J, with 16 bases between. Per the germline V gene, CDR1 is MGHRA and CDR2 is YSYEKL. CDR3 length equals 15 residues. The CDR3 is CASSRLYRVDYEQYF. The CDR3 bases are TGCGCCAGCAGCCGCCTATACAGGGTCGACTACGAGCAGTACTTC.

The rearrangement joins TRBV27 to TRBJ1-5; D might be TRBD1 (5 bases). Germline V gene lookup returns CDR1 MNHEY and CDR2 SMNVEV (reference sequence). There are 14 residues in the CDR3. V lost 3 bases, J lost 2 bases, and 8 bases lay in between. CDR3 loop: CASSLGGGNQPQHF. CDR3 in DNA: TGTGCCAGCAGTTTGGGGGGAGGCAATCAGCCCCAGCATTTT.

This clone has a single count. CDR3 residues: CASSFGGVPYEQYF. CDR3 in DNA: TGTGCCAGCAGTTTCGGAGGGGTACCCTACGAGCAGTACTTC. V gene TRBV27 combines with J gene TRBJ2-7, with D perhaps matching TRBD2 (6 bases). The CDR3 contains 14 residues. The germline V gene encodes CDR1 MNHEY and CDR2 SMNVEV (reference sequence). Trimming took 3 bases from V and 2 from J, leaving 11 bases between them.

The sample holds one count of this clone. The chain recombines TRBV20-1 with TRBJ1-2, with D unclear. There are 10 residues in the CDR3. The V and J ends lost 5 bases and 7 bases respectively, with 8 bases between them. Germline V CDR1 and CDR2: DFQATT, SNEGSKA (reference sequence). The CDR3 nucleotides are TGCAGTGCTGAGGCCGGTGGCTACACCTTC. It translates to CSAEAGGYTF.

This chain joins TRBV11-3 and TRBJ2-1; a weak D match, TRBD2 (6 bases). This CDR3 comprises 14 residues. CDR1 SGHNT and CDR2 YENEEA come from the germline V gene. V was trimmed by 6 bases and J by 0 bases, leaving 9 bases between them. The CDR3 DNA follows: TGTGCCAGCAGTCCCGGGGGCTCCTACAATGAGCAGTTCTTC. Protein product: CASSPGGSYNEQFF.

The chain's CDR3 is CASSLAVGRNTEAFF. The CDR3 DNA reads TGTGCCAGCAGCTTAGCCGTGGGGAGGAACACTGAAGCTTTCTTT. The genes are TRBV7-9 and TRBJ1-1; D remains unclear. Germline assignment: CDR1 SEHNR and CDR2 FQNEAQ (reference sequence). V lost 0 bases and J lost 1, with 9 bases in between. There are 15 residues in the CDR3.

This clone was picked up one time. This CDR3 reads CASSLARRENNEQFF. Here the CDR3 DNA reads TGTGCCAGCAGCCTGGCGAGGCGGGAGAACAATGAGCAGTTCTTC. This chain joins TRBV7-2 and TRBJ2-1, with TRBD2 matching 7 bases. The CDR3 is made up of 15 amino acids. V dropped 5 bases and J dropped 5; count of bases not matched to a gene: 9. Germline CDR1 reads SGHTA; CDR2 reads FQGNSA.

In DNA form, the CDR3 reads TGTGCCAGCAGCTGGAGACAGGGACTGAACACTGAAGCTTTCTTT. Encoded protein: CASSWRQGLNTEAFF. V gene TRBV5-4 combines with J gene TRBJ1-1; the match to TRBD1 covers 7 bases. The CDR3 runs to 15 residues. After removal of 3 bases from V and 0 bases from J, the junction contained 5 bases not matched to a gene. Looked up from germline, CDR1 is SGHNT and CDR2 is YYREEE (reference sequence).

This clone was seen just once. The CDR3 nucleotides read TGCGCCAGCAGCCAAGTCCTGGCACCCTACGAGCAGTACTTC. It encodes CASSQVLAPYEQYF. The genes are TRBV4-1 and TRBJ2-7; D uncertain. Trimming removed 1 base at V and 2 bases at J, with 9 bases between. This CDR3 contains 14 residues. Germline V lookup: CDR1 MGHRA, CDR2 YSYEKL.

The V and J genes are TRBV6-1 and TRBJ2-7; 9 nucleotides agree with TRBD1. The CDR3 totals 15 residues. Germline-derived CDR1 and CDR2 are MNHNS and SASEGT. Trimming removed 7 bases from V and 1 base from J; junction bases left unmatched: 8. The CDR3 here is CASTEGGTGSYEQYF. The CDR3 nucleotides read TGTGCCAGCACCGAAGGAGGGACAGGGTCCTACGAGCAGTACTTC.

This clone was observed a few times. V and J are TRBV13 and TRBJ2-7, with TRBD2 matching over 15 bases. This CDR3 contains 17 residues. In germline, CDR1 is PRHDT, CDR2 FYEKMQ (reference sequence). After removal of 5 bases from V and 2 bases from J, the junction contained 7 bases not matched to a gene. For the CDR3, the DNA is TGTGCCAGCAGCGCAGGACTAGCGGGAGGGCCGGCCTACGAGCAGTACTTC. Translating it yields CASSAGLAGGPAYEQYF.

V gene TRBV6-5 combines with J gene TRBJ1-4, with no clear D. The length of the CDR3 is 14 residues. Germline values: CDR1 MNHEY, CDR2 SVGAGI. Trimming took 6 bases from V and 8 from J, leaving 16 bases between them. In DNA form, the CDR3 reads TGTGCCAGCAGACCCTCTAGCCGGGGAGAAAAACTGTTTTTT. Encoded protein: CASRPSSRGEKLFF.

The CDR3 region is CASSEGTSEQETQYF. The CDR3, as DNA: TGCGCCAGCAGCGAAGGGACTAGCGAGCAAGAGACCCAGTACTTC. V is TRBV5-1 and J is TRBJ2-5; 10 nucleotides line up with TRBD2. In germline, CDR1 is SGHRS, CDR2 YFSETQ. This CDR3 has 15 amino acids. V lost 4 bases to trimming and J lost 2 bases; unmatched junction nucleotides: 5.

The chain is built from TRBV10-1 and TRBJ2-3; 10 bases map to TRBD2. Germline-derived CDR1 and CDR2 are WNHNN and SYGVQD (reference sequence). V shed 2 bases and J 1 base; nucleotides not matched to a gene: 3. This CDR3 is built from 16 residues. CDR3: CASSELAGEGTDTQYF. The CDR3 DNA reads TGCGCCAGCAGTGAGCTAGCGGGAGAGGGCACAGATACGCAGTATTTT.

There are a few counts of this clone. The gene calls are TRBV7-7 and TRBJ2-5, with 9 bases matching TRBD2. Trimming cost V 5 bases and J 5 bases; bases outside gene matches: 12. CDR1 and CDR2 from the germline V gene are SSHAT and FNYEAQ (reference sequence). This CDR3 region has 16 residues. CDR3 DNA sequence: TGTGCCAGCAGCAACGGGAGGGCTAGCGGGACGGAGACCCAGTACTTC. Amino acids: CASSNGRASGTETQYF.

The chain couples TRBV7-8 to TRBJ1-6; D might be TRBD1 (5 bases). Trimming left V 2 bases short and J 9 bases short, with 14 bases between. The CDR3 totals 15 residues. The V gene's germline CDR1 is SGHVS and CDR2 FQNEAQ. The CDR3 region is CASSLNSDTGSPLHF. In DNA form, the CDR3 reads TGTGCCAGCAGCTTAAACTCGGACACCGGTTCACCCCTCCACTTT.

The J gene is TRBJ1-4, the V gene TRBV19; 8 bases line up with TRBD1. Germline trimming cut 3 bases from V and 0 bases from J; bases unmatched to any gene: 6. In germline, CDR1 is LNHDA, CDR2 SQIVND (reference sequence). This CDR3 is built from 17 residues. In nucleotides, the CDR3 is TGTGCCAGTAGTATGGGGACAGGACTAGCAACTAATGAAAAACTGTTTTTT. Translating gives CASSMGTGLATNEKLFF.

The rearrangement links TRBV6-1 to TRBJ2-7, with a possible D match to TRBD1 (5 bases). This CDR3 region has 15 residues. Deletions cut 1 base from V and 4 bases from J, with 14 bases between. The germline V gene has CDR1 MNHNS and CDR2 SASEGT. The CDR3 DNA follows: TGTGCCAGCAGTGAAGGGGCAGGGCACTCGTACGAGCAGTACTTC. Translation: CASSEGAGHSYEQYF.